In its sample, the clone carrying this T cell receptor (beta chain) is medium-sized. The antigen is undetermined. This sample is part of a study of molecular identifiers for immune sequencing clone quantification. Study background: Four of five RNA aliquots from approximately 20,000 or 100,000 naive CD8 T cells were sequenced. Findings and limits, study-wide: Researchers reportedly could pick up spiked Jurkat TCR RNA from one cell mixed into over 900,000 naive cells.

Sorting selected naive CD8 T cells with a CD8+CD4-CCR7+CD45RA+ phenotype. For bulk TCR libraries, previously described methods and listed TCR primers were used. Via MiXCR, TCRdb re-called the PCR reads, giving one row per CDR3 protein. The sample has 10,000 or so distinct CDR3 sequences, 19% seen once. V lost 7 bases and J lost 4; bases outside the gene matches: 7. The germline V gene encodes CDR1 LGHNA and CDR2 YSLEER. This CDR3 comprises 16 residues. This clonotype was obtained from a human donor in good health. Some libraries in this study had Jurkat cell RNA spiked in. The chain couples TRBV4-3 to TRBJ2-3; TRBD2 matches 14 bases. Sequencing used naive CD8+ T cells from blood, with Jurkat cell RNA spiked in. The subset: FACS-sorted CD8+CD4-CCR7+CD45RA+ naive T cells. CDR3 nucleotide sequence: TGCGCCAGCACCGAGGGACTAGCGGGAGAAGCAGATACGCAGTATTTT. It specifies CASTEGLAGEADTQYF.